The following is a TCR beta chain sequence with its context. The antigen is unknown. Relapses following autologous stem cell transplantation were seen in all patients, with brentuximab vedotin exposure varying. Measured with immunoSEQ multiplex PCR; TCRdb has only the in-frame clones, and not every one. This sample carries approximately 160,000 clones, around four fifths of them seen once, and the ten largest clones take about 9.3%. V lost 5 bases and J 2 bases, leaving 17 bases between the germline ends. Germline-derived CDR1 and CDR2 are MDHEN and SYDVKM. CDR3 size: 16 residues. The sample originates from a study of PD-1 blockade in classical Hodgkin lymphoma. Study-wide context: Intravenous delivery of nivolumab at 3 mg/kg to patients occurred every 2 weeks.

Overall study results and limits: Newly diagnosed patients were said to have less baseline TCR diversity than healthy donors did.

This sequence joins TRBV28 and TRBJ2-3, with TRBD1 as a possible D gene (6 bases). This material consisted of peripheral blood mononuclear cells (PBMCs), taken before the second cycle of nivolumab. This TCR was recovered from a human donor with classical Hodgkin lymphoma. CDR3 nucleotide sequence: TGTGCCAGCAGTCCCTCTCTGACAGGCTCCACAGATACGCAGTATTTT. Its translation is CASSPSLTGSTDTQYF.